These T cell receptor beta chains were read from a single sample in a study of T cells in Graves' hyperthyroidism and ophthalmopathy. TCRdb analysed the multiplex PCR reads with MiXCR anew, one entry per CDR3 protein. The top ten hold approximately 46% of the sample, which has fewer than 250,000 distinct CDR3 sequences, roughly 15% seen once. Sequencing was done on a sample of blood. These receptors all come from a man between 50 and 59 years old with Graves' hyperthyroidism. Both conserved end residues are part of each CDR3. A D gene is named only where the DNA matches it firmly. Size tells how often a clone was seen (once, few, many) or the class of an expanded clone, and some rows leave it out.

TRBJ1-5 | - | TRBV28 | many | CASSQMGNGQPQHF | TGTGCCAGCAGCCAAATGGGGAATGGTCAGCCCCAGCATTTT
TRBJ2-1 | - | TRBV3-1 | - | CASSQVMANRQFF | TGTGCCAGCAGCCAAGTAATGGCCAACCGGCAGTTCTTC
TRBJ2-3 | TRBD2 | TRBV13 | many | CASSFRGGKDTQYF | TGTGCCAGCAGCTTCCGGGGAGGGAAAGATACGCAGTATTTT
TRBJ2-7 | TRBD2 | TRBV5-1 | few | CASRPGLRSFYEQYF | TGCGCCAGCAGACCGGGACTAAGGTCGTTCTACGAGCAGTACTTC
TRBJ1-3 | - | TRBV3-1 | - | CASSQDFSSGNTIYF | TGTGCCAGCAGCCAAGATTTCAGCTCTGGAAACACCATATATTTT
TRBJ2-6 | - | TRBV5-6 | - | CASSWRFSGANVLTF | TGTGCCAGCAGCTGGCGTTTCTCTGGGGCCAACGTCCTGACTTTC
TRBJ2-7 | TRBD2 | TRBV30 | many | CAWTPGGSAEQYF | TGTGCCTGGACACCGGGAGGTTCAGCCGAGCAGTACTTC
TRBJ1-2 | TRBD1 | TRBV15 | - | CATSRENRGVYGYTF | TGTGCCACCAGCAGAGAAAACAGGGGAGTCTATGGCTACACCTTC
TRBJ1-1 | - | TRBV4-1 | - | CASSLEVNSEAFF | TGCGCCAGCAGCCTCGAGGTTAATTCTGAAGCTTTCTTT
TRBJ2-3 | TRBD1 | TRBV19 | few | CASRQGAFRTDTQYF | TGTGCCAGCCGACAGGGGGCATTCAGGACAGATACGCAGTATTTT
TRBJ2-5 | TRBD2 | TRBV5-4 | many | CASSLAGGRETQYF | TGTGCCAGCAGCTTAGCGGGAGGGCGAGAGACCCAGTACTTC
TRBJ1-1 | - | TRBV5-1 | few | CASRSYRVGTEAFF | TGCGCCAGCAGGAGCTACAGGGTTGGAACTGAAGCTTTCTTT
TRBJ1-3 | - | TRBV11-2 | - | CASSFFLSVAERPGNTIYF | TGTGCCAGCAGCTTCTTTCTTTCGGTTGCAGAGCGCCCTGGAAACACCATATATTTT
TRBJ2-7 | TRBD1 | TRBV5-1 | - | CASSWGQGTYEQYF | TGCGCCAGCAGCTGGGGACAGGGGACTTACGAGCAGTACTTC
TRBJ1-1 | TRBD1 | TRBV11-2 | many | CASSEDRGNVNTEAFF | TGTGCCAGCAGCGAGGACAGGGGGAATGTGAACACTGAAGCTTTCTTT
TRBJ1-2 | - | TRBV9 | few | CASSVEAPPGRLPGYTF | TGTGCCAGCAGCGTAGAGGCCCCCCCCGGGCGACTCCCCGGCTACACCTTC
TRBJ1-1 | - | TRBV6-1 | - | CASSVSSNTEAFF | TGTGCCAGCAGTGTTTCCTCGAACACTGAAGCTTTCTTT
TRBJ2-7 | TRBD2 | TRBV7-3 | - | CASSPLAVRPEQYF | TGTGCCAGCAGCCCCCTAGCGGTAAGGCCCGAGCAGTACTTC
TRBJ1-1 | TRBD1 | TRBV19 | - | CASSQTGVGTEAFF | TGTGCCAGTAGTCAGACAGGGGTTGGCACTGAAGCTTTCTTT
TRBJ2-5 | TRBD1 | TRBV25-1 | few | CASSDSGGAETQYF | TGTGCCAGCAGTGACTCAGGGGGCGCTGAGACCCAGTACTTC
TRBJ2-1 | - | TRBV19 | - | CASSFSGVEQFF | TGTGCCAGTAGCTTTTCTGGAGTTGAGCAGTTCTTC
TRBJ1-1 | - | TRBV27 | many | CASSFLRTEMNTEAFF | TGTGCCAGCAGTTTCTTGAGGACAGAAATGAACACTGAAGCTTTCTTT
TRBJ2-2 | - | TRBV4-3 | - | CASSQERQVGELFF | TGCGCCAGCAGCCAAGAAAGGCAAGTCGGGGAGCTGTTTTTT